There are a few counts of the clone carrying this T cell receptor beta chain. These data are taken from a study of T cells in Graves' hyperthyroidism and ophthalmopathy. The CDR3 spans 14 residues. The V end lost 2 bases, the J end lost 1 base, and 8 bases lay between the germline ends. CDR1 WSHSY and CDR2 SAAADI come from the germline V gene. Amplified TCR beta CDR3 regions came from RNA transcripts. HTBI primers drove first-round RT-PCR of the TCR CDR3. TCRdb reanalysed the multiplex PCR reads using MiXCR and keeps one entry per CDR3 protein. The sample has 500,000 to 600,000 distinct CDR3 sequences; around 46% are singletons. Patients were excluded because of uncontrolled infection, other autoimmune disease, pregnancy or lactation.

The TCR comes from an adult woman with Graves' disease, either hyperthyroidism or ophthalmopathy (not recorded which). V gene TRBV10-2 combines with J gene TRBJ1-1; tentative D call: TRBD1 (5 bases). What was sequenced was peripheral blood or thyroid tissue (not recorded which). The CDR3 region has the DNA TGCGCCAGCAGTGAGAGGAGGGGGAACACTGAAGCTTTCTTT. Translation gives CASSERRGNTEAFF.